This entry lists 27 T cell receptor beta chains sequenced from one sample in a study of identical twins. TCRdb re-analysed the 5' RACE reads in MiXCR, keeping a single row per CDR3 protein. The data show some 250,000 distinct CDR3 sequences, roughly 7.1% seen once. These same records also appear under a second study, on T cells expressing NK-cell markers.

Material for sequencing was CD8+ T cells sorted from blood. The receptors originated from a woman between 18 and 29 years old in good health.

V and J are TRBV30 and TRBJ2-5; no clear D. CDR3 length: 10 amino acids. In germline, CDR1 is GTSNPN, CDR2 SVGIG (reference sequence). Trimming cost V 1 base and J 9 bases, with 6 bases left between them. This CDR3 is CAWSEIAQYF. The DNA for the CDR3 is TGTGCCTGGAGTGAGATTGCCCAGTACTTC.

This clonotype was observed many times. CDR3 loop: CSVSWGINEQYF. CDR3 DNA: TGCAGCGTATCCTGGGGAATCAACGAGCAGTACTTC. This chain joins TRBV29-1 and TRBJ2-7, with unresolved D. V was shortened by 6 bases and J by 5 bases, with 14 bases between the two germline ends. The CDR3 totals 12 residues. Germline values: CDR1 SQVTM, CDR2 ANQGSEA.

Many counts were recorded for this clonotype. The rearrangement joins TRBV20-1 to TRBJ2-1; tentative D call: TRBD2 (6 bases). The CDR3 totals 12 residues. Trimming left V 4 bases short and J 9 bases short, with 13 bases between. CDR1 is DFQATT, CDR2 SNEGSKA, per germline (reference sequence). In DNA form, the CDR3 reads TGCAGTGCTACTTCTAGCGAGTTTGAGCAGTTCTTC. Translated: CSATSSEFEQFF.

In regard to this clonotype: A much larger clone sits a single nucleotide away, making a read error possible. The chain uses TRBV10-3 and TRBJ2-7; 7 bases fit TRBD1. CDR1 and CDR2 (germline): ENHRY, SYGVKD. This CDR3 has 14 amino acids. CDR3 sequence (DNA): TGTGACATCAGTAGCCGGGACAGACCCTACGAGCAGTACTTC. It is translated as CDISSRDRPYEQYF.

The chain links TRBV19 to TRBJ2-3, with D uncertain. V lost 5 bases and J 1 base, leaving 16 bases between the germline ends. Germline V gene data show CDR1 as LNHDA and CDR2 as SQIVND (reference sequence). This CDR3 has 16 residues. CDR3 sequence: CASSLRVDARTDTQYF. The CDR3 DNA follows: TGTGCCAGTAGTCTCCGCGTGGACGCCCGCACAGATACGCAGTATTTT.

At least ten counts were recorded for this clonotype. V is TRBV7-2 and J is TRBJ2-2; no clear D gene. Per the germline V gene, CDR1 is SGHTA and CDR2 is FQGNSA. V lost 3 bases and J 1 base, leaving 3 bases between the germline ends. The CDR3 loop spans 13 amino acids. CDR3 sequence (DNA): TGTGCCAGCAGCTTTATGAACACCGGGGAGCTGTTTTTT. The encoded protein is CASSFMNTGELFF. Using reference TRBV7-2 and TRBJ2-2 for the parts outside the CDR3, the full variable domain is GAGVSQSPSNKVTEKGKDVELRCDPISGHTALYWYRQSLGQGLEFLIYFQGNSAPDKSGLPSDRFSAERTGGSVSTLTIQRTQQEDSAVYLCASSFMNTGELFFGEGSRLTVL.

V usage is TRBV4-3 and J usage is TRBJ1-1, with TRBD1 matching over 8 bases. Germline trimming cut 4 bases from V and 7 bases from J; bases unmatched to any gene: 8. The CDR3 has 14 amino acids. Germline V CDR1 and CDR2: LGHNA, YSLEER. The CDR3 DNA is TGCGCCAGCAGCCTATTCCAGGGGGCGGGTGAAGCTTTCTTT. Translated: CASSLFQGAGEAFF.

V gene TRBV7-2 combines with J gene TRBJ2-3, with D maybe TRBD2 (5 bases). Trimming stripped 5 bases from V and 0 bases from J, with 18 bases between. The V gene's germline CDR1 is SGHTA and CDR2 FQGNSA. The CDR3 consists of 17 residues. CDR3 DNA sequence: TGTGCCAGCAGCCTGTTCGGTGTGACTACTAGCACAGATACGCAGTATTTT. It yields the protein CASSLFGVTTSTDTQYF.

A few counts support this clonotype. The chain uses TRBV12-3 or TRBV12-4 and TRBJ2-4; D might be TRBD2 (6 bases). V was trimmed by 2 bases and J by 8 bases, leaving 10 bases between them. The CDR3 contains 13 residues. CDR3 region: CASSLSGEDIQYF. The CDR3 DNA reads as TGTGCCAGCAGTTTATCCGGGGAGGACATTCAGTACTTC.

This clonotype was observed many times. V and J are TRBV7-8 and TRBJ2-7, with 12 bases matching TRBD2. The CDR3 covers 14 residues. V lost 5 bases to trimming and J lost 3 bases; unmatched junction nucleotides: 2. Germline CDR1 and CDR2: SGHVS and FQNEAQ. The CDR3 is CASSEGLAGYEQYF. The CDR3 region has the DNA TGTGCCAGCAGCGAGGGACTAGCGGGCTACGAGCAGTACTTC.

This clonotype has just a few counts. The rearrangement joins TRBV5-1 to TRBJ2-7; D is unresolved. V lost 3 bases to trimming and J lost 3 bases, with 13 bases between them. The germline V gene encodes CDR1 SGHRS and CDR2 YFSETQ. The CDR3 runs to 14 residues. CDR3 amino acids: CASSSDLGNYEQYF. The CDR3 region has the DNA TGCGCCAGCAGCTCGGATTTAGGAAACTACGAGCAGTACTTC.

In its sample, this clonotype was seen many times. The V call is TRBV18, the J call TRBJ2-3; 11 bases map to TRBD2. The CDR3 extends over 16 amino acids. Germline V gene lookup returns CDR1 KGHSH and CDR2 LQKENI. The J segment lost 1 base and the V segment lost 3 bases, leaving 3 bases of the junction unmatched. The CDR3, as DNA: TGTGCCAGCTCACCTGGGACTAGCGGTCGCACAGATACGCAGTATTTT. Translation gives CASSPGTSGRTDTQYF. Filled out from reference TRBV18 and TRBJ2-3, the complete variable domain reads NAGVMQNPRHLVRRRGQEARLRCSPMKGHSHVYWYRQLPEEGLKFMVYLQKENIIDESGMPKERFSAEFPKEGPSILRIQQVVRGDSAAYFCASSPGTSGRTDTQYFGPGTRLTVL.

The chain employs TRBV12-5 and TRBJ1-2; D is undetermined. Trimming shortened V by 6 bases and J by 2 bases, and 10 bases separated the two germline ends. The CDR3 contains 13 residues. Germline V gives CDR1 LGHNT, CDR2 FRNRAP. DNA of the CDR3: TGTGCTAGTGGGAACCACAGCAACTATGGCTACACCTTC. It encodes CASGNHSNYGYTF.

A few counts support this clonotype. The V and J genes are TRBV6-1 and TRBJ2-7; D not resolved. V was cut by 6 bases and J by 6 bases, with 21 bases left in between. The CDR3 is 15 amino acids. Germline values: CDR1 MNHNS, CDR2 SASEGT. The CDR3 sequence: CASRAGPLRRSEQYF. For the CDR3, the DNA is TGTGCCAGCAGGGCTGGGCCCCTAAGACGTAGCGAGCAGTACTTC.

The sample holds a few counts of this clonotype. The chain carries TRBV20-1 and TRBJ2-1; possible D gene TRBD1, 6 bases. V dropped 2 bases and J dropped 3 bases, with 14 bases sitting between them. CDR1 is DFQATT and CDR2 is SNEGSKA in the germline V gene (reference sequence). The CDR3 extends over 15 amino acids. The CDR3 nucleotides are TGCAGTGCTAGAATAGCCGGGGACATCTACAATGAGCAGTTCTTC. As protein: CSARIAGDIYNEQFF.

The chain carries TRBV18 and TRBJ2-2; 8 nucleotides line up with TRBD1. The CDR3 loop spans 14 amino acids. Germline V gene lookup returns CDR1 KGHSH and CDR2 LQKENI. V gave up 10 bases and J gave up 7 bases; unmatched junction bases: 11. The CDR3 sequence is CANLTRGLDGELFF. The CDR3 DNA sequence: TGTGCCAACCTCACCAGGGGGCTCGACGGGGAGCTGTTTTTT.

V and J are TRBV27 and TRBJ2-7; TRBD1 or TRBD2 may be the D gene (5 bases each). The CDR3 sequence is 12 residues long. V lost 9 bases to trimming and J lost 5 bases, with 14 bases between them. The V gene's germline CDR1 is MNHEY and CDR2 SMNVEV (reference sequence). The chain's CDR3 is CARAGAKDEQYF. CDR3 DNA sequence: TGTGCCAGGGCCGGGGCTAAAGACGAGCAGTACTTC.

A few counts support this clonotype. The CDR3 reads CASSLYIPGYGYTF. The CDR3 DNA is TGCGCCAGCAGCTTGTATATCCCGGGCTATGGCTACACCTTC. The chain links TRBV5-1 to TRBJ1-2; D is undetermined. Germline CDR1 is SGHRS and CDR2 is YFSETQ. The CDR3 is 14 amino acids. V dropped 1 base and J dropped 4 bases, with 11 bases sitting between them. The full variable domain, with the rest looked up from reference TRBV5-1 and TRBJ1-2, is KAGVTQTPRYLIKTRGQQVTLSCSPISGHRSVSWYQQTPGQGLQFLFEYFSETQRNKGNFPGRFSGRQFSNSRSEMNVSTLELGDSALYLCASSLYIPGYGYTFGSGTRLTVV.

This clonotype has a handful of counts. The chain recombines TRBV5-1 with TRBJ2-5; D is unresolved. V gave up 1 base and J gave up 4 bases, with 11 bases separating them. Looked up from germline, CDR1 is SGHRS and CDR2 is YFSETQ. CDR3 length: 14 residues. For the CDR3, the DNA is TGCGCCAGCAGCTTGTGGTCGCCAGTAGAGACCCAGTACTTC. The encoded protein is CASSLWSPVETQYF.

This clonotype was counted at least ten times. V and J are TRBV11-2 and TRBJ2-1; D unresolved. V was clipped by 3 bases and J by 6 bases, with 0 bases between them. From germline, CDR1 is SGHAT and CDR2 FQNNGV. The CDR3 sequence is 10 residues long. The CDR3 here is CASSFNEQFF. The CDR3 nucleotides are TGTGCCAGCAGCTTCAATGAGCAGTTCTTC.

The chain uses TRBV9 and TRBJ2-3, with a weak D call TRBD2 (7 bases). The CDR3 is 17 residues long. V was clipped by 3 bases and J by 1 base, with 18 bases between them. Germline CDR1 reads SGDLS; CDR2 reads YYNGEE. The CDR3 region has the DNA TGTGCCAGCAGCGGAAACCCGCGGGGGCCGGGCACAGATACGCAGTATTTT. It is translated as CASSGNPRGPGTDTQYF.

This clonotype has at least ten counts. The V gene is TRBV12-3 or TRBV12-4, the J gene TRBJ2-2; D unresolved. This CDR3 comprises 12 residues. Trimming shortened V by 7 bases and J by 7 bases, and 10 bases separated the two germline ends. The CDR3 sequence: CASNFGDGELFF. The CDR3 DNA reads TGTGCCAGCAACTTTGGGGACGGGGAGCTGTTTTTT.

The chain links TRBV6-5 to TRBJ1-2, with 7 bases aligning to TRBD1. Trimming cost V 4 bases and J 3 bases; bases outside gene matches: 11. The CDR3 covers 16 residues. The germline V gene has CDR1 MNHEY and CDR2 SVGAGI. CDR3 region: CASSLTGERYDYGYTF. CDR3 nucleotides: TGTGCCAGCAGTTTAACAGGGGAGAGGTACGACTATGGCTACACCTTC.

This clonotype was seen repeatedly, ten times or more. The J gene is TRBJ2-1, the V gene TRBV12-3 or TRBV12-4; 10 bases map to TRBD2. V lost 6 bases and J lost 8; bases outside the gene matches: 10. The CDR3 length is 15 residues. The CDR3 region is CASSPTGGTSDEQFF. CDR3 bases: TGTGCCAGCAGCCCTACAGGTGGGACTAGCGATGAGCAGTTCTTC.

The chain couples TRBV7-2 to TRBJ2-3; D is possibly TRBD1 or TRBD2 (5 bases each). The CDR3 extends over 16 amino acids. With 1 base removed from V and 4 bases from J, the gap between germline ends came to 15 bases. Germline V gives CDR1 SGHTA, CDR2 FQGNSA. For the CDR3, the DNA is TGTGCCAGCAGCTTAGTTTTAGGGGAGCTTGCAGATACGCAGTATTTT. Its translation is CASSLVLGELADTQYF.

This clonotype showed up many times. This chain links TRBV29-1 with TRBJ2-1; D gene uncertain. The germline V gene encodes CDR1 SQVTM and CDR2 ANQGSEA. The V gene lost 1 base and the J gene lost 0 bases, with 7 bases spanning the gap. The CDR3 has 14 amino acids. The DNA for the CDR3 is TGCAGCGTTGAAGCCGAGGACTCCTACAATGAGCAGTTCTTC. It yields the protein CSVEAEDSYNEQFF.

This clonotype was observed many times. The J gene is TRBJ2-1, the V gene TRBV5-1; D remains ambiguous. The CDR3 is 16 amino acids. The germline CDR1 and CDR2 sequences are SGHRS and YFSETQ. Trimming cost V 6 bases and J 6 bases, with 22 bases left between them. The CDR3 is CASNQWVPFPTNEQFF. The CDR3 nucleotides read TGCGCCAGCAACCAGTGGGTCCCCTTTCCTACCAATGAGCAGTTCTTC.